Reported below is one T cell receptor beta chain. This specimen belongs to a study of blood T cell repertoires in COVID-19. Across the study: The cDNA or gDNA used as material had been derived from T cells, B-cell-depleted T cells, or PBMCs.

Germline V gives CDR1 SGHNT, CDR2 YYREEE (reference sequence). This CDR3 has 14 residues. V gave up 0 bases and J gave up 6 bases; unmatched junction bases: 3. Sequenced by immunoSEQ multiplex PCR; TCRdb stores in-frame clones only, minus some. The profile shows some 260,000 clones, 65% to 85% of them singletons. The chain combines TRBV5-4 with TRBJ2-7, with 10 bases identical to TRBD1. The sequence was obtained from a woman between 40 and 55 years old with active or convalescent COVID-19. Specimen: peripheral blood. The CDR3 loop reads CASSLEGQGREQYF. CDR3 coding DNA: TGTGCCAGCAGCTTGGAGGGACAGGGGCGCGAGCAGTACTTC.